A selection of T cell receptor beta chains follows, all from one sample in a study of blood T cell repertoires in COVID-19. The table came from immunoSEQ multiplex PCR; TCRdb's copy has only in-frame clones and leaves some out. The sample consists of roughly 280,000 clones, around nine tenths of them appearing once. Sequenced sample: peripheral blood. The receptors derive from a man aged 35 to 55 with active or convalescent COVID-19. CDR3s include the opening cysteine and the closing phenylalanine or tryptophan. Each record gives: J gene, D gene, clone size, V gene, CDR3 protein, CDR3 DNA. D genes are given only for firm matches. For some rows the clone size is stated as once, few or many, or as a class when expanded; others skip it.

J gene: TRBJ1-2; D gene: TRBD1; clone size: NA; V gene: TRBV9; CDR3 protein: CASSDDRDRGPYGYTF; CDR3 DNA: TGTGCCAGCAGCGACGACCGGGACAGGGGGCCCTATGGCTACACCTTC
J gene: TRBJ2-3; D gene: TRBD2; clone size: NA; V gene: TRBV11-2; CDR3 protein: CASSLGNSGGSDTQYF; CDR3 DNA: TGTGCCAGCAGCTTAGGGAATAGCGGGGGATCTGATACGCAGTATTTT
J gene: TRBJ2-4; D gene: TRBD2; clone size: NA; V gene: TRBV16; CDR3 protein: CASSQWGTSGSGNIQYF; CDR3 DNA: TGTGCCAGCAGCCAATGGGGGACTAGCGGGAGCGGTAACATTCAGTACTTC
J gene: TRBJ1-1; D gene: TRBD1; clone size: NA; V gene: TRBV6-1; CDR3 protein: CASSDPGTGGAFF; CDR3 DNA: TGTGCCAGCAGTGACCCCGGGACAGGGGGAGCTTTCTTT
J gene: TRBJ1-1; D gene: NA; clone size: NA; V gene: TRBV7-2; CDR3 protein: CASSSTPGRAEAFF; CDR3 DNA: TGTGCCAGCAGCTCCACTCCGGGCAGGGCTGAAGCTTTCTTT
J gene: TRBJ2-4; D gene: TRBD2; clone size: NA; V gene: TRBV3-1/TRBV3-2; CDR3 protein: CASSQDNSGGATNIQYF; CDR3 DNA: TGTGCCAGCAGCCAAGATAACAGCGGGGGGGCCACAAACATTCAGTACTTC
J gene: TRBJ2-5; D gene: TRBD2; clone size: NA; V gene: TRBV7-6; CDR3 protein: CASSWTSGSRETQYF; CDR3 DNA: TGTGCCAGCAGCTGGACTAGCGGGAGTCGGGAGACCCAGTACTTC
J gene: TRBJ2-7; D gene: NA; clone size: NA; V gene: TRBV11-3; CDR3 protein: CASSLTGPPDEQYF; CDR3 DNA: TGTGCCAGCAGCCTAACAGGGCCCCCCGACGAGCAGTACTTC
J gene: TRBJ2-3; D gene: TRBD1; clone size: NA; V gene: TRBV5-1; CDR3 protein: CASSRGTGVGTQYF; CDR3 DNA: TGCGCCAGCAGCCGCGGGACAGGGGTTGGTACGCAGTATTTT
J gene: TRBJ1-6; D gene: NA; clone size: NA; V gene: TRBV2; CDR3 protein: CASDSSWSSPLHF; CDR3 DNA: TGTGCCAGTGACAGTTCTTGGAGTTCACCCCTCCACTTT
J gene: TRBJ2-3; D gene: NA; clone size: NA; V gene: TRBV30; CDR3 protein: CAWSATGGTDTQYF; CDR3 DNA: TGTGCCTGGAGTGCCACCGGGGGCACAGATACGCAGTATTTT
J gene: TRBJ2-7; D gene: NA; clone size: NA; V gene: TRBV18; CDR3 protein: CASSRGSSGGEQYF; CDR3 DNA: TGTGCCAGCTCCAGGGGTAGTTCGGGTGGCGAGCAGTACTTC
J gene: TRBJ2-7; D gene: NA; clone size: NA; V gene: TRBV18; CDR3 protein: CASSLGGTSYEQYF; CDR3 DNA: TGTGCCAGCTCACTTGGGGGCACCTCCTACGAGCAGTACTTC
J gene: TRBJ2-7; D gene: NA; clone size: once; V gene: TRBV5-1; CDR3 protein: CASSLVEGYEQYF; CDR3 DNA: TGCGCCAGCAGCTTGGTGGAGGGGTACGAGCAGTACTTC